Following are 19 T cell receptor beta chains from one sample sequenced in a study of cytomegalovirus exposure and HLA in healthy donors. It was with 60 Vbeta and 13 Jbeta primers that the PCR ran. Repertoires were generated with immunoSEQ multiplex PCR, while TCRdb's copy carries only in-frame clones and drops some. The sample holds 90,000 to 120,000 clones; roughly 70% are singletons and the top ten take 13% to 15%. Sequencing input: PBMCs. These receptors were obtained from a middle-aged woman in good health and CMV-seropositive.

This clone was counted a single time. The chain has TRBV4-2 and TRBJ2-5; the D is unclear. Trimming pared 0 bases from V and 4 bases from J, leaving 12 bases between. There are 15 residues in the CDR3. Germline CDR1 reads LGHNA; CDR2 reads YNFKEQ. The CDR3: CASSQDPVGGETQYF. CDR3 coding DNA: TGTGCCAGCAGCCAAGATCCGGTTGGCGGAGAGACCCAGTACTTC.

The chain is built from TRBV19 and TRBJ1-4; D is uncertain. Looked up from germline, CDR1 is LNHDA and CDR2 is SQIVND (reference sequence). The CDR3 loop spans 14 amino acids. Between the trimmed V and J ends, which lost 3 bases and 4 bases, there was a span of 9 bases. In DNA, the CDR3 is TGTGCCAGTAGTATCGCAGGTCGTAATGAAAAACTGTTTTTT. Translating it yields CASSIAGRNEKLFF.

CDR3 in amino acids: CASSITGKAYEQYF. The CDR3 coding sequence is TGTGCCAGCAGCATAACAGGGAAGGCCTACGAGCAGTACTTC. This sequence joins TRBV5-5 and TRBJ2-7; perhaps TRBD1 as D (6 bases). The V end lost 4 bases, the J end lost 2 bases, and 13 bases lay between the germline ends. There are 14 residues in the CDR3. The germline V gene has CDR1 SGHKS and CDR2 YYEKEE (reference sequence).

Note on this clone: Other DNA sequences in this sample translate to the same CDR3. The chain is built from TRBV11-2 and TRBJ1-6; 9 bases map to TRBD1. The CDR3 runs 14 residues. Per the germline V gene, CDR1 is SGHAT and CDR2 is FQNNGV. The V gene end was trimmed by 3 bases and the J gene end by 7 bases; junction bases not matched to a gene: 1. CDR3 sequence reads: CASSLGTGNSPLHF. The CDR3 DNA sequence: TGTGCCAGCAGCTTGGGGACAGGGAATTCACCCCTCCACTTT.

The CDR3 protein is CASSPGTGSHEQYF. As DNA, the CDR3 is TGCGCCAGCAGCCCCGGGACAGGGTCCCACGAGCAGTACTTC. The rearrangement uses TRBV4-3 and TRBJ2-7; TRBD1 aligns across 9 bases. The CDR3 spans 14 residues. J was trimmed by 5 bases and V by 4 bases; bases with no gene match: 6. Germline V lookup: CDR1 LGHNA, CDR2 YSLEER.

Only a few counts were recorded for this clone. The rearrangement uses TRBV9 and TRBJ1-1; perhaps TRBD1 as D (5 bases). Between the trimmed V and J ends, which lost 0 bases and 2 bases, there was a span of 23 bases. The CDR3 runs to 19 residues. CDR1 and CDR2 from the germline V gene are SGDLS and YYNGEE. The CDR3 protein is CASSVAPLGREGRNTEAFF. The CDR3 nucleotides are TGTGCCAGCAGCGTAGCCCCATTGGGCAGGGAGGGCAGAAACACTGAAGCTTTCTTT.

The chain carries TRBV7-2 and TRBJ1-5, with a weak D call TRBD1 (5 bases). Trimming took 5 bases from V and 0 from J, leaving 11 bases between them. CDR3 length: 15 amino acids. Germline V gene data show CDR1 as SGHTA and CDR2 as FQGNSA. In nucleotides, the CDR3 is TGTGCCAGCAGCCAAGGACACATTAGCAATCAGCCCCAGCATTTT. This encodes CASSQGHISNQPQHF.

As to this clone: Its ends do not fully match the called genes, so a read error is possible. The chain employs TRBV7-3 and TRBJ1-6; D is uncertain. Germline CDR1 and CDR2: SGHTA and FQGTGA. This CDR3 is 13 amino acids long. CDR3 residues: CASSLFRNSPLHF. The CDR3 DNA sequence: TGCGCCAGCAGCTTATTCCGGAATTCACCCCTCCACTTT.

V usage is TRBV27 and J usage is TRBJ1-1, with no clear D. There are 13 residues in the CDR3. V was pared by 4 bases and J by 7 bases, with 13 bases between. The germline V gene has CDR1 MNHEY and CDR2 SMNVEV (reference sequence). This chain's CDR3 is CASSSPLQSEAFF. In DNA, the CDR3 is TGTGCCAGCAGTTCGCCCCTACAGAGTGAAGCTTTCTTT.

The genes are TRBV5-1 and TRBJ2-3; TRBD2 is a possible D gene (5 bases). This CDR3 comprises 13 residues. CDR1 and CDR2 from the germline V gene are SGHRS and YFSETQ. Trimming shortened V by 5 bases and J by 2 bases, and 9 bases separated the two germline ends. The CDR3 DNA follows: TGCGCCAGCAGAGGAGGCACCACAGATACGCAGTATTTT. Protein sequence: CASRGGTTDTQYF. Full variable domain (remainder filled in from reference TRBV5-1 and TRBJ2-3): KAGVTQTPRYLIKTRGQQVTLSCSPISGHRSVSWYQQTPGQGLQFLFEYFSETQRNKGNFPGRFSGRQFSNSRSEMNVSTLELGDSALYLCASRGGTTDTQYFGPGTRLTVL.

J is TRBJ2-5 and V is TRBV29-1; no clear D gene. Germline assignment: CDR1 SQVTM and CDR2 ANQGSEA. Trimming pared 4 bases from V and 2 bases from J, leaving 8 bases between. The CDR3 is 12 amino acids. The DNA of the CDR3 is TGCAGCGTTGCAGAGTCTCAAGAGACCCAGTACTTC. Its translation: CSVAESQETQYF.

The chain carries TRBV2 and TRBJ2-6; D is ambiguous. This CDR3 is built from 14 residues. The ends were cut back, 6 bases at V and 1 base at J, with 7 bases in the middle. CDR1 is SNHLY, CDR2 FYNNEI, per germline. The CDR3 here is CASRTLSGANVLTF. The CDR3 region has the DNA TGTGCCAGCAGAACATTATCTGGGGCCAACGTCCTGACTTTC.

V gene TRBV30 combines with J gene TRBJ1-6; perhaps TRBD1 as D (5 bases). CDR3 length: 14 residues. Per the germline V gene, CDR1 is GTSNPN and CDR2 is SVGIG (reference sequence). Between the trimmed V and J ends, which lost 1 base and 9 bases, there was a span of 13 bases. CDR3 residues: CAWSGQGQSSPLHF. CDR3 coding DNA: TGTGCCTGGAGTGGGCAGGGTCAGAGTTCACCCCTCCACTTT. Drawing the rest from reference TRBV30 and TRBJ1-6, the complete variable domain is SQTIHQWPATLVQPVGSPLSLECTVEGTSNPNLYWYRQAAGRGLQLLFYSVGIGQISSEVPQNLSASRPQDRQFILSSKKLLLSDSGFYLCAWSGQGQSSPLHFGNGTRLTVT.

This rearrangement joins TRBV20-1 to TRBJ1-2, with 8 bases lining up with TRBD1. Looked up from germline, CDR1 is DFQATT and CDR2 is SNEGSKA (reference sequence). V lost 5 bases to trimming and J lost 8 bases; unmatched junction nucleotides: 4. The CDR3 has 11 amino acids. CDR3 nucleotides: TGCAGTGCTTGGACAGGGAGCGGCTACACCTTC. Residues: CSAWTGSGYTF.

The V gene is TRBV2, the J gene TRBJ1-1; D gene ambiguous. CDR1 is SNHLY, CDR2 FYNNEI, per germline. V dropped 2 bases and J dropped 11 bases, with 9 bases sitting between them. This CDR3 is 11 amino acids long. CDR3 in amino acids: CASSEFREAFF. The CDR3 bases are TGTGCCAGCAGTGAATTTCGTGAGGCTTTCTTT. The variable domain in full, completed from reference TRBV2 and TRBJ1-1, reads EPEVTQTPSHQVTQMGQEVILRCVPISNHLYFYWYRQILGQKVEFLVSFYNNEISEKSEIFDDQFSVERPDGSNFTLKIRSTKLEDSAMYFCASSEFREAFFGQGTRLTVV.

CDR3 sequence (DNA): TGTGCCAGCAGCAAAGACGTGGAACAGGGGAGTTTAAGGTATAATTCACCCCTCCACTTT. Protein product: CASSKDVEQGSLRYNSPLHF. This chain uses TRBV21-1 with TRBJ1-6; TRBD1, as called in the table, went unchecked against the DNA. TRBV21-1 is a documented pseudogene. The CDR3 covers 20 residues.

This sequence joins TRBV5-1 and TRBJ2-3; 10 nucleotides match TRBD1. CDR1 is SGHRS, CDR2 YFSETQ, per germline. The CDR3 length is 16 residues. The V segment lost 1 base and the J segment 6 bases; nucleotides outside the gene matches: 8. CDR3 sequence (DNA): TGCGCCAGCAGCTTGCCCCGGGACAGGGGTGTGGATACGCAGTATTTT. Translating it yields CASSLPRDRGVDTQYF.

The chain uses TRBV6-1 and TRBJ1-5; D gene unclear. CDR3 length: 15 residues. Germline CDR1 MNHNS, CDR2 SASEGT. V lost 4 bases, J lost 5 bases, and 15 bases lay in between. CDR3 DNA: TGTGCCAGCAGTGGCCCTCCTAAAATGGATCAGCCCCAGCATTTT. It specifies CASSGPPKMDQPQHF.

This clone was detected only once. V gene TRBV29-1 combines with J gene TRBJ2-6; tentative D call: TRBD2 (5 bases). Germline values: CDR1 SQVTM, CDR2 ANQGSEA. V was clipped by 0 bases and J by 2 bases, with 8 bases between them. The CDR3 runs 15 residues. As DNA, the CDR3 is TGCAGCGTTGAAGATCGGACTGCTGGGGCCAACGTCCTGACTTTC. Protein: CSVEDRTAGANVLTF.